This TCR beta chain was obtained from a study of blood T cell repertoires in COVID-19. About the research overall: Sites across the United States, Italy and Spain contributed samples from acute and convalescent COVID-19.

The protocol was immunoSEQ multiplex PCR, while the TCRdb copy is restricted to in-frame clones and leaves out a portion. The table lists some 94,000 clones, roughly 89% of them singletons, with about 18% in the top ten. CDR3 length equals 12 residues. Germline V gene data show CDR1 as SQVTM and CDR2 as ANQGSEA. V shed 3 bases and J shed 8 bases, with 13 bases lying between them. V usage is TRBV29-1 and J usage is TRBJ1-2; perhaps TRBD1 as D (5 bases). Sequences were obtained from peripheral blood. This sequence originates from a woman aged 55-69 years with COVID-19, enrolled during active disease. The CDR3 reads CSVDQGKNGYTF. The DNA for the CDR3 is TGCAGCGTTGATCAGGGCAAGAACGGCTACACCTTC.